These 15 T cell receptor beta chains originate from one sample sequenced in a study of radiotherapy plus CTLA-4 blockade in lung cancer. Only in-frame clones appear in the TCRdb table, and some are missing; sequencing was by immunoSEQ multiplex PCR. In the table there are around 37,000 clones, roughly two thirds of which are singletons. Material: peripheral blood, obtained from a patient treated with radiotherapy plus ipilimumab. All receptors come from a human donor with non-small cell lung cancer who had stable disease on radiotherapy plus ipilimumab.

This clone was detected once. The genes are TRBV13 and TRBJ1-1; D is undetermined. The CDR3 has 13 residues. Per the germline V gene, CDR1 is PRHDT and CDR2 is FYEKMQ (reference sequence). Between the trimmed V and J ends, which lost 5 bases and 3 bases, there was a span of 10 bases. The CDR3 loop is CASSRGDYTEAFF. CDR3 in DNA: TGTGCCAGCAGCCGGGGAGACTACACTGAAGCTTTCTTT. Complete variable domain (other parts from reference TRBV13 and TRBJ1-1): AAGVIQSPRHLIKEKRETATLKCYPIPRHDTVYWYQQGPGQDPQFLISFYEKMQSDKGSIPDRFSAQQFSDYHSELNMSSLELGDSALYFCASSRGDYTEAFFGQGTRLTVV.

The rearrangement uses TRBV29-1 and TRBJ1-1, with D uncertain. The CDR3 is 13 residues long. Germline lookup yields CDR1 SQVTM and CDR2 ANQGSEA. V lost 6 bases, J lost 4 bases, and 15 bases lay in between. CDR3 DNA sequence: TGCAGCGTCGTGCTTACGGTTGGCACTGAAGCTTTCTTT. Protein sequence: CSVVLTVGTEAFF.

The chain links TRBV28 to TRBJ2-3, with TRBD2 matching over 7 bases. The junction had 5 bases not matched to a gene; V was cut back by 6 bases and J by 2 bases. CDR3 length: 14 residues. The V gene's germline CDR1 is MDHEN and CDR2 SYDVKM. CDR3 coding DNA: TGTGCCAGCAGGGGGGGGAGGGTCACAGATACGCAGTATTTT. Amino acids: CASRGGRVTDTQYF.

The chain links TRBV6-1 to TRBJ2-5, with D possibly matching TRBD2 (6 bases). Trimming left V 7 bases short and J 5 bases short, with 14 bases between. CDR3 length: 13 amino acids. Germline CDR1 is MNHNS and CDR2 is SASEGT. DNA of the CDR3: TGTGCCAGCAAAAGGAGGGGTTGGGAGACCCAGTACTTC. It codes for CASKRRGWETQYF.

The chain has TRBV10-3 and TRBJ1-1; weak D call: TRBD1 (5 bases). CDR3 length equals 12 residues. Trimming stripped 3 bases from V and 4 bases from J, with 6 bases between. Germline CDR1 and CDR2: ENHRY and SYGVKD. The chain's CDR3 is CAISDGGTEAFF. The CDR3, as DNA: TGTGCCATCAGTGACGGGGGCACTGAAGCTTTCTTT.

The chain recombines TRBV28 with TRBJ1-2; 10 bases line up with TRBD1. The junction had 11 bases not matched to a gene; V was cut back by 5 bases and J by 8 bases. The CDR3 has 15 residues. Germline-derived CDR1 and CDR2 are MDHEN and SYDVKM. The CDR3 coding sequence is TGTGCCAGCAGTCCACCGGGACAGGGGTTGGGGGGCTACACCTTC. Protein sequence: CASSPPGQGLGGYTF.

This clone was found a few times. V gene TRBV6-1 combines with J gene TRBJ2-7, with 9 positions matching TRBD1. The length of the CDR3 is 16 residues. The ends lost 1 base at V and 3 bases at J; junction bases unmatched: 7. Germline CDR1 MNHNS, CDR2 SASEGT. The CDR3 sequence is CASSEGRGTGRYEQYF. The CDR3 nucleotides read TGTGCCAGCAGTGAAGGCCGTGGGACAGGGCGCTACGAGCAGTACTTC.

The CDR3 is CASSDLSGASGANVLTF. The CDR3 DNA follows: TGTGCCAGCAGTGACCTTAGCGGGGCTTCTGGGGCCAACGTCCTGACTTTC. V gene TRBV2 combines with J gene TRBJ2-6; 8 nucleotides agree with TRBD2. V was clipped by 3 bases and J by 1 base; unmatched bases: 5. There are 17 residues in the CDR3. The germline gives CDR1 SNHLY, CDR2 FYNNEI.

Comments on this clone: Other DNA variants within this sample encode the same CDR3. The CDR3 loop is CASSPSGGRETQYF. DNA for the CDR3: TGTGCCAGCAGTCCTAGCGGGGGGCGGGAGACCCAGTACTTC. The V and J genes are TRBV9 and TRBJ2-5, with TRBD2 identical over 11 bases. Germline V gene sequence: CDR1 SGDLS, CDR2 YYNGEE. CDR3 length: 14 residues. V gave up 5 bases and J gave up 5 bases; unmatched junction bases: 5.

The chain couples TRBV13 to TRBJ2-1, with TRBD2 matching 12 bases. V shed 5 bases, J shed 8 bases, and the junction held 7 bases outside the gene matches. The CDR3 is 15 residues long. CDR1 is PRHDT, CDR2 FYEKMQ, per germline (reference sequence). CDR3 loop: CASSPQLAGGDEQFF. The CDR3 nucleotides read TGTGCCAGCAGCCCCCAACTAGCGGGGGGCGATGAGCAGTTCTTC.

This clone was detected a few times. The rearrangement links TRBV11-2 to TRBJ1-4; TRBD1 matches 7 bases. The V gene's germline CDR1 is SGHAT and CDR2 FQNNGV. V was pared by 3 bases and J by 0 bases, with 4 bases of the junction left unmatched. The length of the CDR3 is 16 residues. CDR3 in amino acids: CASSFHTGATNEKLFF. CDR3 coding DNA: TGTGCCAGCAGCTTCCATACAGGGGCAACTAATGAAAAACTGTTTTTT.

J is TRBJ2-1 and V is TRBV29-1; 9 bases are shared with TRBD1. V shed 2 bases, J shed 4 bases, and the junction held 9 bases outside the gene matches. The length of the CDR3 is 16 residues. Germline loops: CDR1 SQVTM, CDR2 ANQGSEA. CDR3 DNA sequence: TGCAGCGTTGAAATTAGGGACAGGGACCTTTACAATGAGCAGTTCTTC. Translation gives CSVEIRDRDLYNEQFF.

This chain links TRBV7-9 with TRBJ2-2; 7 nucleotides line up with TRBD1. Germline lookup yields CDR1 SEHNR and CDR2 FQNEAQ (reference sequence). Trimming removed 5 bases from V and 4 bases from J; junction bases left unmatched: 7. The CDR3 loop spans 15 amino acids. This CDR3 reads CASSRTGAITGELFF. CDR3 DNA: TGTGCCAGCAGCCGAACAGGGGCGATCACCGGGGAGCTGTTTTTT.

The chain couples TRBV10-1 to TRBJ2-5, with 7 bases aligning to TRBD1. The CDR3 is made up of 13 amino acids. The junction had 10 bases not matched to a gene; V was cut back by 6 bases and J by 9 bases. Germline assignment: CDR1 WNHNN and CDR2 SYGVQD (reference sequence). CDR3: CASRKGQVWSQYF. The CDR3 coding sequence is TGCGCCAGCAGGAAAGGACAGGTATGGTCCCAGTACTTC.

The chain recombines TRBV12-5 with TRBJ1-5, with TRBD1 as a possible D gene (6 bases). CDR1 LGHNT and CDR2 FRNRAP come from the germline V gene. Trimming stripped 6 bases from V and 6 bases from J, with 18 bases between. CDR3 length equals 15 residues. The CDR3 sequence: CASGLNTGTGQPQHF. CDR3 sequence (DNA): TGTGCTAGTGGCCTTAACACAGGGACCGGTCAGCCCCAGCATTTT. The variable domain in full, with the rest retrieved from reference TRBV12-5 and TRBJ1-5, is DARVTQTPRHKVTEMGQEVTMRCQPILGHNTVFWYRQTMMQGLELLAYFRNRAPLDDSGMPKDRFSAEMPDATLATLKIQPSEPRDSAVYFCASGLNTGTGQPQHFGDGTRLSIL.